This T cell receptor beta chain was sequenced during a study of beta chain features in type 1 diabetes. Overall study: Sorted cells from all samples, numbering roughly 100,000,000, were examined. Study observations and caveats: The study found moderately but significantly shorter TCRB CDR3s in all four CD4+ subsets of Type 1 diabetes patients.

Since all of the isolated RNA was reverse transcribed, expressed TCRB transcripts were what got sequenced. Assay: immunoSEQ multiplex PCR; the TCRdb copy retains only in-frame clones and omits some. Of around 180,000 clones detected, 6.5% to 9.5% appear once; the ten largest clones hold approximately 0.85%. On this clone: Its antigen remains unidentified.

The CDR3 is 11 amino acids. Germline lookup yields CDR1 SNHLY and CDR2 FYNNEI. Trimming left V 7 bases short and J 4 bases short, with 8 bases between. This receptor was obtained from a woman aged 40 to 50 with type 1 diabetes. Specimen: central memory CD4+ T cells from blood. The chain joins TRBV2 to TRBJ2-7; tentatively, D is TRBD1 (5 bases). CDR3 in amino acids: CASKGAYEQYF. Here the CDR3 DNA reads TGTGCCAGCAAAGGGGCATACGAGCAGTACTTC.